This T cell receptor beta chain was found in a study of T cells in Graves' hyperthyroidism and ophthalmopathy. Germline V gene sequence: CDR1 ENHRY, CDR2 SYGVKD. Trimming left V 4 bases short and J 4 bases short, with 7 bases between. The CDR3 spans 13 residues. This clonotype was counted only a few times. Template material for amplifying TCR beta CDR3 regions consisted of RNA transcripts. With the HTBI primer set, the TCR CDR3 went through a first round of RT-PCR. MiXCR was run by TCRdb on the multiplex PCR reads, yielding one entry per CDR3 protein. Altogether some 550,000 distinct CDR3 sequences are present, around 15% being singletons, with the ten largest covering less than 3.5%.

The chain carries TRBV10-3 and TRBJ2-2; D possibly corresponds to TRBD2 (5 bases). The source of this sequence is a middle-aged woman with Graves' ophthalmopathy. The sequencing input was blood. The CDR3 region has the DNA TGTGCCATCAGTGGGGCGGGCACCGGGGAGCTGTTTTTT. Translated: CAISGAGTGELFF.